Listed below are T cell receptor beta chains from one sample, sequenced in a study of T cells in Graves' hyperthyroidism and ophthalmopathy. TCRdb re-called the multiplex PCR reads with MiXCR, one entry per CDR3 protein. The table records fewer than 300,000 distinct CDR3 sequences, less than 30% of them present only once. Sequencing used blood. Every receptor here comes from a man aged 35 to 55 with Graves' hyperthyroidism that later progressed to Graves' ophthalmopathy. CDR3s include the opening cysteine and the closing phenylalanine or tryptophan. The D gene is left open where the match is weak. Clone size is not always given. Where it is, it says once, few, many or a class for expanded clones.

d_call	clone_size	v_call	j_call	cdr3_nt	cdr3_aa
NA	many	TRBV6-5	TRBJ1-5	TGTGCCAGCAGTTTAACAGCTTACAATCAGCCCCAGCATTTT	CASSLTAYNQPQHF
TRBD1	many	TRBV7-2	TRBJ1-1	TGTGCCAGCAGCGGACGGACAGGGGAGGGCACTGAAGCTTTCTTT	CASSGRTGEGTEAFF
NA	NA	TRBV4-2	TRBJ2-2	TGTGCCAGCACTGACCTCACCGGGGAGCTGTTTTTT	CASTDLTGELFF
NA	many	TRBV7-3	TRBJ2-7	TGTGCCAGCAGCTTTGACAGGGAGGACGAGCAGTACTTC	CASSFDREDEQYF
NA	many	TRBV7-9	TRBJ1-1	TGTGCCAGCAGCCAAATAAGGAAGGAAGCTTTCTTT	CASSQIRKEAFF
NA	NA	TRBV6-1	TRBJ2-5	TGTGCCAGCAGTGAATTGGCTAGAGTTGGCGAGACCCAGTACTTC	CASSELARVGETQYF
NA	many	TRBV7-9	TRBJ1-1	TGTGCCAGCAGTTCTACTCCGGGACAGAACACTGAAGCTTTCTTT	CASSSTPGQNTEAFF
NA	many	TRBV19	TRBJ2-3	TGTGCCAGTAGTGACCGGGCTACAGATACGCAGTATTTT	CASSDRATDTQYF
NA	NA	TRBV20-1	TRBJ1-1	TGCAGTGCTAGGGACAAGGTGAACACTGAAGCTTTCTTT	CSARDKVNTEAFF
NA	many	TRBV7-3	TRBJ2-2	TGTGCCAGCAGCTTAACCCGGAGCACCGGGGAGCTGTTTTTT	CASSLTRSTGELFF
NA	many	TRBV15	TRBJ2-4	TGTGCCACCAGCCCTCAAGGTTGGGCAGGAAAGCTAGCCAAAAACATTCAGTACTTC	CATSPQGWAGKLAKNIQYF
NA	many	TRBV11-1	TRBJ1-1	TGTGCCAGCAGCTTAGCTTACGTTGGGGACACTGAAGCTTTCTTT	CASSLAYVGDTEAFF
TRBD1	once	TRBV11-2	TRBJ2-7	TGTGCCAGCAGCTCCCGGACAGGGGGCGACGAGCAGTACTTC	CASSSRTGGDEQYF
NA	NA	TRBV7-8	TRBJ2-5	TGTGCCAGCAGCTTCGAGGGACAGACCCAGTACTTC	CASSFEGQTQYF
NA	many	TRBV19	TRBJ1-4	TGTGCCAGTAGTCCCCGGACGGATTCCAGCCGAAATGAAAAACTGTTTTTT	CASSPRTDSSRNEKLFF
TRBD1	once	TRBV6-5	TRBJ1-2	TGTGCCAGCAGTTATTCGGGACAGGGGGTTTACTATGGCTACACCTTC	CASSYSGQGVYYGYTF
TRBD1	once	TRBV27	TRBJ1-2	TGTGCCAGCAGTCAGGGGGGATCCTATGGCTACACCTTC	CASSQGGSYGYTF
TRBD2	many	TRBV2	TRBJ2-3	TGTGCCAGCAGAGTTACTAGCGGTAGCACAGATACGCAGTATTTT	CASRVTSGSTDTQYF
NA	NA	TRBV11-2	TRBJ1-1	TGTGCCAGCAGCTTAAGCCAGACGAACACTGAAGCTTTCTTT	CASSLSQTNTEAFF
NA	many	TRBV6-5	TRBJ1-5	TGTGCCAGCACCAAAGGGGTCCAAGATCAGCCCCAGCATTTT	CASTKGVQDQPQHF
NA	NA	TRBV20-1	TRBJ2-7	TGCAGTGCTGGAAAGGCCCGGGGCGGAACCTACGAGCAGTACTTC	CSAGKARGGTYEQYF
NA	many	TRBV18	TRBJ1-1	TGTGCCAGCTCACCTAGGACTATCCCTGAAGCTTTCTTT	CASSPRTIPEAFF
NA	few	TRBV27	TRBJ2-7	TGTGCCAGCAGACTCACCGGAGACTACGAGCAGTACTTC	CASRLTGDYEQYF
TRBD2	many	TRBV20-1	TRBJ2-1	TGCAGTGCTAGGGCAGCGGGAGGGATCTACAATGAGCAGTTCTTC	CSARAAGGIYNEQFF
TRBD1	many	TRBV20-1	TRBJ2-7	TGCAGTGTTCCCGGGACAGGGGGCTACGAGCAGTACTTC	CSVPGTGGYEQYF
NA	once	TRBV19	TRBJ1-1	TGTGCCAGTAGTATAATGTGGGGGAACACTGAAGCTTTCTTT	CASSIMWGNTEAFF
NA	few	TRBV24-1	TRBJ2-4	TGTGCCACCAGTGACGGGATCATAGGCATTCAGTACTTC	CATSDGIIGIQYF
NA	NA	TRBV20-1	TRBJ2-7	TGCAGTGCTAAGCCCCTCTCTTATCGGAGACTCTACGAGCAGTACTTC	CSAKPLSYRRLYEQYF
NA	many	TRBV19	TRBJ1-2	TGTGCCAGTAGTATTTTCGGCAGCGTCGTGGAGTCCTATGGCTACACCTTC	CASSIFGSVVESYGYTF
NA	few	TRBV6-5	TRBJ1-1	TGTGCCAGCATAGCAGCGAACACTGAAGCTTTCTTT	CASIAANTEAFF
NA	NA	TRBV5-8	TRBJ1-2	TGTGCCAGCAGTCCCAGTTCGCTATATGGCTACACCTTC	CASSPSSLYGYTF
NA	few	TRBV3-1	TRBJ1-2	TGTGCCAGCAGCGACCGACGGACCTATGGCTACACCTTC	CASSDRRTYGYTF
NA	many	TRBV20-1	TRBJ1-1	TGCAGTGCCGAGGGACTAAACACTGAAGCTTTCTTT	CSAEGLNTEAFF
NA	many	TRBV6-5	TRBJ2-2	TGTGCCAGCAGTTTCACTGCGAACACCGGGGAGCTGTTTTTT	CASSFTANTGELFF
TRBD2	many	TRBV5-1	TRBJ2-4	TGCGCCAGCAGCACCGGGACTAGGGGGAACATTCAGTACTTC	CASSTGTRGNIQYF
NA	many	TRBV11-2	TRBJ2-7	TGTGCCAGCAGCTTAGATAGGAAATACGAGCAGTACTTC	CASSLDRKYEQYF
NA	many	TRBV12-3/TRBV12-4	TRBJ2-7	TGTGCCAGCAAACTCGGACATGTTGGTTACGAGCAGTACTTC	CASKLGHVGYEQYF
TRBD1	many	TRBV15	TRBJ2-5	TGTGCCACCAGCAGAGATTTGGGGACAGGGGGAGAGACCCAGTACTTC	CATSRDLGTGGETQYF
TRBD1	NA	TRBV20-1	TRBJ2-5	TGCAGTGCTACCGGGACAGGGTTCTTTGAGACCCAGTACTTC	CSATGTGFFETQYF
NA	NA	TRBV6-5	TRBJ1-1	TGTGCCAGCAGTTATCTCAGACTCAGGAACACTGAAGCTTTCTTT	CASSYLRLRNTEAFF
NA	few	TRBV28	TRBJ2-5	TGTGCCAGCCTCAACCCCATTACGGGGACCCAGTACTTC	CASLNPITGTQYF
NA	many	TRBV7-9	TRBJ1-1	TGTGCCAGCAGCTTAGACGGAGAAGCTTTCTTT	CASSLDGEAFF
TRBD1	many	TRBV20-1	TRBJ1-1	TGCAGTGCGACCGGGACAGGGGCTGCAGGGAACGCTGAAGCTTTCTTT	CSATGTGAAGNAEAFF
NA	many	TRBV20-1	TRBJ2-7	TGCAGTGCTAGGTCGGAGTACGAGCAGTACTTC	CSARSEYEQYF
NA	many	TRBV28	TRBJ1-5	TGTGCCAGCAGTCTCTCGGTTGGGGGCCGGGGTCAGCCCCAGCATTTT	CASSLSVGGRGQPQHF